One sample yielded the 15 T cell receptor beta chains listed below, sequenced in a study of graft-versus-host responses after intestinal transplantation. Which antigens these TCRs recognize remains unknown. Clones were read by immunoSEQ multiplex PCR, and TCRdb kept only the in-frame ones, dropping some. The sample consists of fewer than 55,000 clones, roughly 95% of them appearing once. The material sequenced was unstimulated CD8+ T cells sorted from spleen or lymph node cells, taken before transplant. The receptors come from a human donor who was the organ donor for an intestinal transplant.

This chain uses TRBV5-6 with TRBJ2-7; 7 bases align to TRBD2. The J segment lost 6 bases and the V segment lost 4 bases, leaving 4 bases of the junction unmatched. Germline CDR1 is SGHDT and CDR2 is YYEEEE. The CDR3 spans 12 residues. The CDR3 spells CASSRTGGEQYF. The CDR3 DNA reads as TGTGCCAGCAGCCGGACGGGAGGCGAGCAGTACTTC.

The rearrangement uses TRBV4-2 and TRBJ2-1, with a possible D match to TRBD2 (5 bases). Germline V gene lookup returns CDR1 LGHNA and CDR2 YNFKEQ. V was cut by 1 base and J by 9 bases, with 13 bases left in between. This CDR3 contains 14 residues. The CDR3 is CASSQAEAGVEQFF. As DNA, the CDR3 is TGTGCCAGCAGCCAAGCCGAAGCCGGGGTTGAGCAGTTCTTC.

The chain combines TRBV27 with TRBJ2-7; no reliable D call. V shed 0 bases and J shed 3 bases, with 6 bases lying between them. CDR3 length: 13 amino acids. Germline values: CDR1 MNHEY, CDR2 SMNVEV (reference sequence). The CDR3 region has the DNA TGTGCCAGCAGTTTATCGAGTGTCTACGAGCAGTACTTC. This gives the protein CASSLSSVYEQYF.

As concerns this clone: A read error may account for a junction end that differs from germline. The chain joins TRBV13 to TRBJ1-2, with 9 bases identical to TRBD1. There are 15 residues in the CDR3. Per germline, CDR1 PRHDT and CDR2 FYEKMQ (reference sequence). CDR3 in DNA: TGTGCCAGCAGCCTAGGGACAGGGAAGCCCTATGACTACACCTTC. Translating it yields CASSLGTGKPYDYTF.

A remark on this clone: The CDR3 carries no conserved terminal phenylalanine or tryptophan, so it likely arises from a read error. The DNA is omitted, as the CDR3 cannot be located on it reliably, and the CDR3 follows TCRdb's listing. V is TRBV5-6 and J is TRBJ2-7; TRBD2 was called by the table and not checked on the DNA. Germline V lookup: CDR1 SGHDT, CDR2 YYEEEE. The CDR3 adds up to 13 amino acids, both ends counted. The CDR3 loop is CASSLIRSTSGED.

The chain joins TRBV29-1 to TRBJ2-7; a weak D match, TRBD1 (5 bases). Germline V gene data show CDR1 as SQVTM and CDR2 as ANQGSEA. Trimming left V 3 bases short and J 0 bases short, with 12 bases between. The CDR3 contains 14 residues. The CDR3 reads CSVEGRESSYEQYF. Here the CDR3 DNA reads TGCAGCGTTGAGGGCAGGGAAAGCTCCTACGAGCAGTACTTC.

This clone has just one count. This chain connects TRBV27 to TRBJ2-7; perhaps TRBD2 as D (6 bases). Deletions cut 0 bases from V and 6 bases from J, with 15 bases between. The germline CDR1 and CDR2 sequences are MNHEY and SMNVEV (reference sequence). The CDR3 sequence is 15 residues long. CDR3 protein: CASSLSPRGTAEQYF. The CDR3 DNA sequence: TGTGCCAGCAGTTTATCGCCGCGGGGAACGGCCGAGCAGTACTTC.

This chain uses TRBV4-3 with TRBJ2-7; tentatively, D is TRBD1 (6 bases). CDR1 is LGHNA and CDR2 is YSLEER in the germline V gene. The CDR3 covers 16 residues. V lost 1 base and J 1 base, leaving 14 bases between the germline ends. The CDR3 loop is CASSQGTRTASYEQYF. In DNA, the CDR3 is TGCGCCAGCAGCCAAGGGACGCGGACAGCGTCCTACGAGCAGTACTTC.

The chain is built from TRBV15 and TRBJ1-2; tentative D call: TRBD1 (5 bases). Germline assignment: CDR1 LNHNV and CDR2 YYDKDF (reference sequence). V dropped 0 bases and J dropped 5 bases, with 10 bases sitting between them. CDR3 length: 14 residues. CDR3 bases: TGTGCCACCAGCAGAGATCGGGCAGGGTATGGCTACACCTTC. Protein product: CATSRDRAGYGYTF.

This clone occurred a few times. The genes are TRBV9 and TRBJ2-7; D gene unclear. Germline CDR1 and CDR2: SGDLS and YYNGEE. This CDR3 comprises 16 residues. V was pared by 1 base and J by 3 bases, with 17 bases between. CDR3 sequence reads: CASSVSQRAVSYEQYF. The DNA for the CDR3 is TGTGCCAGCAGCGTATCTCAGCGTGCAGTGAGCTACGAGCAGTACTTC.

The chain has TRBV7-6 and TRBJ1-4; D is ambiguous. Germline CDR1 SGHVS, CDR2 FNYEAQ. Trimming cost V 2 bases and J 8 bases, with 15 bases left between them. The CDR3 is 15 amino acids. CDR3 DNA sequence: TGTGCCAGCAGCTTATCGCCCGGAAGTCTAGAAAAACTGTTTTTT. Protein sequence: CASSLSPGSLEKLFF. Using reference TRBV7-6 and TRBJ1-4 for the parts outside the CDR3, the full variable domain is GAGVSQSPRYKVTKRGQDVALRCDPISGHVSLYWYRQALGQGPEFLTYFNYEAQQDKSGLPNDRFSAERPEGSISTLTIQRTEQRDSAMYRCASSLSPGSLEKLFFGSGTQLSVL.

The chain joins TRBV4-1 to TRBJ2-5; D gene uncertain. Germline V gives CDR1 MGHRA, CDR2 YSYEKL. The CDR3 runs 12 residues. Trimming pared 0 bases from V and 2 bases from J, leaving 1 base between. CDR3 nucleotide sequence: TGCGCCAGCAGCCAAGATCAAGAGACCCAGTACTTC. This sequence encodes CASSQDQETQYF.

The CDR3: CASSLDSASSYEQYF. DNA for the CDR3: TGCGCCAGCAGCCTGGACAGCGCCAGCTCCTACGAGCAGTACTTC. The V and J genes are TRBV4-1 and TRBJ2-7, with TRBD1 as a possible D gene (6 bases). The CDR3 is made up of 15 amino acids. Trimming left V 4 bases short and J 0 bases short, with 13 bases between. CDR1 and CDR2 from the germline V gene are MGHRA and YSYEKL.

Here the CDR3 DNA reads TGCGCCAGCAGCCAGAATCACGGAAGGTTCCCCCTCCACTTT. Translation gives CASSQNHGRFPLHF. The chain links TRBV4-1 to TRBJ1-6, with D hard to call. The CDR3 totals 14 residues. Trimming took 3 bases from V and 13 from J, leaving 16 bases between them. From germline, CDR1 is MGHRA and CDR2 YSYEKL.

The genes are TRBV10-3 and TRBJ2-5; D may be TRBD1 (5 bases). The DNA end lines up better with TRBJ2-7; the J call may be wrong. The CDR3 contains 13 residues. The germline V gene has CDR1 ENHRY and CDR2 SYGVKD. CDR3 nucleotide sequence: TGTGCCATCAGTGAGGGCAGGGACTACGAGCAGTACTTC. Amino acids: CAISEGRDYEQYF.